These 9 T cell receptor beta chains originate from one sample sequenced in a study of T cell responses to AZD1222 COVID-19 vaccine. Assay used: immunoSEQ multiplex PCR; TCRdb lists only in-frame clones, some missing. The sample includes approximately 140,000 clones, around 90% of them seen just once. The source material was peripheral blood, sampled on day 0 of AZD1222 vaccination. The origin of the receptors is an adult in good health.

This chain connects TRBV12-3 or TRBV12-4 to TRBJ2-2; D may be TRBD1 or TRBD2 (5 bases each). This CDR3 has 13 amino acids. V was pared by 6 bases and J by 6 bases, with 11 bases between. The CDR3, as DNA: TGTGCCAGCAGGGGACCCGGAGCCGGGGAGCTGTTTTTT. It yields the protein CASRGPGAGELFF.

This chain uses TRBV5-5 with TRBJ1-2; 7 bases fit TRBD1. CDR3 length: 15 amino acids. The V and J ends lost 0 bases and 3 bases, in that order; junction bases with no gene match: 5. CDR1 is SGHKS and CDR2 is YYEKEE in the germline V gene (reference sequence). Written as DNA, the CDR3 is TGTGCCAGCAGCTTGGGGGTAGGGACAGACTATGGCTACACCTTC. It codes for CASSLGVGTDYGYTF.

V gene TRBV3-1 (or the pseudogene TRBV3-2) combines with J gene TRBJ1-5; tentative D call: TRBD1 (6 bases). V shed 6 bases and J shed 5 bases, with 17 bases lying between them. The CDR3 has 15 residues. CDR1 and CDR2 from the germline V gene are LGHDT and YNNKEL (reference sequence). The chain's CDR3 is CASSYCDRLHQPQHF. The CDR3 DNA reads as TGTGCCAGCAGTTACTGCGACAGGCTTCATCAGCCCCAGCATTTT.

The V gene is TRBV2, the J gene TRBJ1-2; perhaps TRBD1 as D (5 bases). Deletions cut 6 bases from V and 4 bases from J, with 9 bases between. CDR1 SNHLY and CDR2 FYNNEI come from the germline V gene. This CDR3 comprises 12 residues. The CDR3 sequence: CASSQGGYGYTF. The CDR3 region has the DNA TGTGCCAGCAGCCAGGGCGGCTATGGCTACACCTTC.

The chain combines TRBV27 with TRBJ1-2, with TRBD1 identical over 10 bases. J lost 4 bases, V lost 3 bases, and 8 bases had no gene match. Germline CDR1 reads MNHEY; CDR2 reads SMNVEV (reference sequence). The length of the CDR3 is 16 residues. As DNA, the CDR3 is TGTGCCAGCAGTTTGGCCGGGACAGGGGAGGGCTATGGCTACACCTTC. Amino acids: CASSLAGTGEGYGYTF.

This rearrangement joins TRBV29-1 to TRBJ1-1; 7 bases match TRBD1. Unmatched junction bases numbered 11, after V lost 6 bases and J lost 1 base. This CDR3 spans 15 amino acids. Germline CDR1 is SQVTM and CDR2 is ANQGSEA. The CDR3 bases are TGCAGCGTCCGAATACAGGGGCTCGGGAACACTGAAGCTTTCTTT. It is translated as CSVRIQGLGNTEAFF.

This sequence joins TRBV5-1 and TRBJ1-6; TRBD1 matches 11 bases. The V segment lost 4 bases and the J segment 8 bases; nucleotides outside the gene matches: 5. Germline V CDR1 and CDR2: SGHRS, YFSETQ. CDR3 length equals 15 residues. CDR3 sequence (DNA): TGCGCCAGCAGCCTTGGACAGGGGGCCTATTCACCCCTCCACTTT. Its protein product is CASSLGQGAYSPLHF.

The rearrangement links TRBV7-2 to TRBJ2-5; the D gene is possibly TRBD2 (5 bases). CDR1 SGHTA and CDR2 FQGNSA come from the germline V gene. Trimming cost V 4 bases and J 3 bases, with 18 bases left between them. The length of the CDR3 is 16 residues. CDR3 in amino acids: CASSWKRTPHEETQYF. Here the CDR3 DNA reads TGTGCCAGCAGCTGGAAAAGGACTCCACATGAAGAGACCCAGTACTTC.

V gene TRBV4-2 combines with J gene TRBJ1-1, with 7 bases identical to TRBD1. V lost 0 bases to trimming and J lost 4 bases; unmatched junction nucleotides: 5. This CDR3 is built from 15 residues. CDR1 and CDR2 from the germline V gene are LGHNA and YNFKEQ. The CDR3 is CASSQDRTGGTEAFF. In DNA form, the CDR3 reads TGTGCCAGCAGCCAAGACCGGACAGGTGGCACTGAAGCTTTCTTT.